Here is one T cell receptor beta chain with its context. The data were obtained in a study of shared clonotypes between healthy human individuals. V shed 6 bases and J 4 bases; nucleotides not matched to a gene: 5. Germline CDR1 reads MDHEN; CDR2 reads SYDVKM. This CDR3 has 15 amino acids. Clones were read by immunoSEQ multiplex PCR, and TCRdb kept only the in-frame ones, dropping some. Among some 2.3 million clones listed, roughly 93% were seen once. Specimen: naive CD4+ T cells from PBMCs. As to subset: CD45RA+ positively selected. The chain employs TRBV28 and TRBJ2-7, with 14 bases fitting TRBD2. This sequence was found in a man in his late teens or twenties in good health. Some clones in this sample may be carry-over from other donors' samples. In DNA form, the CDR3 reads TGTGCCAGCAGGGGACTAGCGGGAGTGGTTTACGAGCAGTACTTC. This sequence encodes CASRGLAGVVYEQYF.